Listed below are T cell receptor beta chains from one sample, sequenced in a study of T cells in Graves' hyperthyroidism and ophthalmopathy. TCRdb analysed the multiplex PCR reads with MiXCR anew, one entry per CDR3 protein. Of roughly 400,000 distinct CDR3 sequences listed, around 15% are singletons. The sample consisted of blood. The receptor source for this set is a man aged 50 to 60 with Graves' ophthalmopathy. Both conserved end residues are part of each CDR3. Fields, in order: clone size, J gene, D gene, V gene, CDR3 DNA, CDR3 protein. D genes are given only for firm matches. Only some rows state a clone size, as once, few, many or a class for expanded clones.

many	TRBJ2-1	NA	TRBV6-2/TRBV6-3	TGTGCCAGCAGTTTGGCTACAGGGAGGTCCTACAATGAGCAGTTCTTC	CASSLATGRSYNEQFF
NA	TRBJ2-2	TRBD1	TRBV10-2	TGCGCCAGCAGTACCCCGGGACAGGGTCGCGTCACCGGGGAGCTGTTTTTT	CASSTPGQGRVTGELFF
many	TRBJ2-7	TRBD1	TRBV28	TGTGCCAGCAGGACGGACAGGGGGCTCTCCTACGAGCAGTACTTC	CASRTDRGLSYEQYF
few	TRBJ1-1	NA	TRBV19	TGTGCCAGTAGTACCCTCCCCCTTAGACCCGATAAAGCTTTCTTT	CASSTLPLRPDKAFF
many	TRBJ2-2	NA	TRBV7-3	TGTGCCAGCAGCTTAGTTGCTAGTCACACCGGGGAGCTGTTTTTT	CASSLVASHTGELFF
few	TRBJ2-1	TRBD2	TRBV24-1	TGTGCCACCAGTGATTTGACTAGCGGGCGGGATGAGCAGTTCTTC	CATSDLTSGRDEQFF
NA	TRBJ2-7	TRBD1	TRBV10-3	TGTGCCATCAGGGGACAGTCGAACTACGAGCAGTACTTC	CAIRGQSNYEQYF
many	TRBJ2-3	NA	TRBV11-3	TGTGCCAGCAGCTTAGATCAGGGTGGAGAGCAGTATTTT	CASSLDQGGEQYF
many	TRBJ2-7	NA	TRBV11-3	TGTGCCAGCAGCACAGGTCCTAGGAGTCTCGAGCAGTACTTC	CASSTGPRSLEQYF
many	TRBJ2-1	NA	TRBV20-1	TGCAGTGCTAACCAAGAGAAGTACCATGAGCAGTTCTTC	CSANQEKYHEQFF